This T cell receptor (beta chain) is drawn from a study of blood T cells in healthy people across ages. Concerning this clonotype: Its antigen is not known.

Then a second PCR, running roughly 7 to 11 cycles, was carried out with a sample-barcoded 5' primer and a J-beta primer mix. One entry per CDR3 protein, called by TCRdb with MiXCR from the 5' RACE reads. This repertoire shows about 750,000 distinct CDR3 sequences, around half found once; its top ten account for about 42%. In germline, CDR1 is MNHEY, CDR2 SVGAGI. V was trimmed by 1 base and J by 8 bases, leaving 11 bases between them. CDR3 size: 13 residues. Study outcomes and limitations: The fall in TCR beta diversity per million T cells was roughly linear with age.

This TCR was sampled from a man older than 75 in good health. The chain combines TRBV6-5 with TRBJ1-2; the D gene is possibly TRBD1 (6 bases). Sequenced sample: blood. CDR3 protein: CASSYYPGVGYTF. In DNA form, the CDR3 reads TGTGCCAGCAGTTACTATCCAGGGGTCGGCTACACCTTC.